A single sample gave rise to the 29 T cell receptor beta chains below, sequenced in a study of blood T cell repertoires in COVID-19. Repertoires were generated with immunoSEQ multiplex PCR, while TCRdb's copy carries only in-frame clones and drops some. Seen here are more than 350,000 clones, 80% to 90% observed once, and the top ten hold about 10%. Material: peripheral blood. All receptors derive from a woman in her 30s with COVID-19, enrolled during active disease.

The chain recombines TRBV19 with TRBJ2-1; possible D gene TRBD1, 5 bases. The CDR3 sequence is 15 residues long. With 7 bases removed from V and 3 bases from J, the gap between germline ends came to 16 bases. In germline, CDR1 is LNHDA, CDR2 SQIVND (reference sequence). The CDR3 loop is CASIYRRGNYNEQFF. CDR3 in DNA: TGTGCCAGTATTTATAGAAGGGGAAACTACAATGAGCAGTTCTTC.

This clone was seen a single time. The CDR3 loop reads CASSYTGTSGRGQYF. In DNA, the CDR3 is TGTGCCAGCAGTTACACCGGGACTAGCGGGAGGGGGCAGTACTTC. The chain uses TRBV2 and TRBJ2-7; 16 bases are shared with TRBD2. CDR3 length equals 15 residues. Germline CDR1 and CDR2: SNHLY and FYNNEI. The trim removed 5 bases at V and 9 bases at J, leaving 7 bases unmatched.

V and J are TRBV28 and TRBJ1-4; a weak D match, TRBD1 (5 bases). The germline CDR1 and CDR2 sequences are MDHEN and SYDVKM. The length of the CDR3 is 16 residues. V lost 5 bases, J lost 4 bases, and 17 bases lay in between. CDR3 loop: CASSLFGGAFNEKLFF. For the CDR3, the DNA is TGTGCCAGCAGTCTATTTGGAGGGGCTTTTAATGAAAAACTGTTTTTT.

V and J are TRBV5-1 and TRBJ1-3; D not resolved. The CDR3 is made up of 14 amino acids. V lost 1 base and J lost 2, with 7 bases in between. In germline, CDR1 is SGHRS, CDR2 YFSETQ. CDR3: CASSLSNTGNTIYF. CDR3 coding DNA: TGCGCCAGCAGCTTGTCCAACACTGGAAACACCATATATTTT.

The CDR3 DNA follows: TGTGCCAGCAGTTACTCGTGGGGGGGCAAGGAGACCCAGTACTTC. It is translated as CASSYSWGGKETQYF. The chain uses TRBV6-6 and TRBJ2-5; D may be TRBD2 (7 bases). Germline values: CDR1 MNHNY, CDR2 SVGAGI (reference sequence). CDR3 length equals 15 residues. V was clipped by 0 bases and J by 5 bases, with 13 bases between them.

The chain combines TRBV9 with TRBJ2-2; TRBD2 aligns across 11 bases. Germline CDR1 is SGDLS and CDR2 is YYNGEE. This CDR3 has 16 amino acids. Unmatched junction bases numbered 3, after V lost 4 bases and J lost 1 base. CDR3 residues: CASSPGLAGNTGELFF. The CDR3, as DNA: TGTGCCAGCAGCCCCGGACTAGCGGGGAACACCGGGGAGCTGTTTTTT.

V gene TRBV29-1 combines with J gene TRBJ1-5; 9 positions match TRBD1. V lost 5 bases to trimming and J lost 4 bases; unmatched junction nucleotides: 3. The germline V gene has CDR1 SQVTM and CDR2 ANQGSEA. The CDR3 consists of 13 residues. For the CDR3, the DNA is TGCAGCGTTACCGGACAGGGGAATCAGCCCCAGCATTTT. Its translation: CSVTGQGNQPQHF.

V is TRBV30 and J is TRBJ1-5; unclear D gene. The germline CDR1 and CDR2 sequences are GTSNPN and SVGIG (reference sequence). V was shortened by 4 bases and J by 0 bases, with 19 bases between the two germline ends. CDR3 length equals 17 residues. Here the CDR3 reads CAWTPPRELYSNQPQHF. In DNA, the CDR3 is TGTGCCTGGACTCCTCCCCGGGAGCTCTATAGCAATCAGCCCCAGCATTTT.

The chain carries TRBV10-2 and TRBJ2-5; 14 positions match TRBD2. Trimming took 11 bases from V and 5 from J; bases not matched to a gene: 7. CDR1 is WSHSY, CDR2 SAAADI, per germline. The CDR3 covers 14 residues. CDR3 sequence reads: CASRGLAGAETQYF. Here the CDR3 DNA reads TGCGCCTCTCGGGGACTAGCGGGAGCGGAGACCCAGTACTTC.

This rearrangement joins TRBV28 to TRBJ1-1; 8 bases are shared with TRBD1. The trim removed 5 bases at V and 10 bases at J, leaving 3 bases unmatched. This CDR3 spans 11 amino acids. Germline CDR1 MDHEN, CDR2 SYDVKM. In DNA, the CDR3 is TGTGCCAGCAGTCGAGACAGGGGAGCTTTCTTT. Residues: CASSRDRGAFF.

The rearrangement joins TRBV6-6 to TRBJ1-1; D might be TRBD1 (5 bases). Per the germline V gene, CDR1 is MNHNY and CDR2 is SVGAGI (reference sequence). Trimming took 5 bases from V and 6 from J, leaving 10 bases between them. The CDR3 spans 12 residues. The CDR3 region is CASSDSWAEAFF. As DNA, the CDR3 is TGTGCCAGCAGTGACAGTTGGGCTGAAGCTTTCTTT.

V is TRBV30 and J is TRBJ2-5; D possibly corresponds to TRBD2 (5 bases). The CDR3 has 14 residues. The germline V gene encodes CDR1 GTSNPN and CDR2 SVGIG (reference sequence). Trimming stripped 2 bases from V and 2 bases from J, with 12 bases between. DNA for the CDR3: TGTGCCTGGAGTCCCCCCCCGGGGCAAGAGACCCAGTACTTC. Protein: CAWSPPPGQETQYF.

The rearrangement uses TRBV24-1 and TRBJ2-5, with TRBD1 matching over 9 bases. After removal of 0 bases from V and 5 bases from J, the junction contained 9 bases not matched to a gene. The CDR3 has 17 amino acids. The germline V gene has CDR1 KGHDR and CDR2 SFDVKD. Written as DNA, the CDR3 is TGTGCCACCAGTGATTTGGCCAAGGGACAGGGTTTTGAGACCCAGTACTTC. Amino acid sequence: CATSDLAKGQGFETQYF.

The chain couples TRBV25-1 to TRBJ1-3, with D unclear. The germline V gene encodes CDR1 MGHDK and CDR2 SYGVNS. V was shortened by 3 bases and J by 2 bases, with 11 bases between the two germline ends. The length of the CDR3 is 15 residues. The CDR3: CASSDAHNTGNTIYF. Written as DNA, the CDR3 is TGTGCCAGCAGTGATGCCCACAACACTGGAAACACCATATATTTT.

The V and J genes are TRBV2 and TRBJ1-1, with 7 positions matching TRBD1. J lost 4 bases, V lost 5 bases, and 4 bases had no gene match. The germline V gene has CDR1 SNHLY and CDR2 FYNNEI. The CDR3 has 13 residues. CDR3 region: CASSPRQGTEAFF. CDR3 nucleotide sequence: TGTGCCAGCAGTCCCCGACAGGGCACTGAAGCTTTCTTT.

This clone occurred once. V and J are TRBV9 and TRBJ1-5, with TRBD1 matching 7 bases. Germline V CDR1 and CDR2: SGDLS, YYNGEE. The CDR3 has 14 residues. The V segment lost 4 bases and the J segment 7 bases; nucleotides outside the gene matches: 8. This CDR3 is CASSPTGAGQPQHF. The CDR3 DNA follows: TGTGCCAGCAGCCCTACAGGGGCCGGCCAGCCCCAGCATTTT.

This sequence joins TRBV18 and TRBJ1-3; D is possibly TRBD1 (6 bases). This CDR3 contains 15 residues. V was cut by 2 bases and J by 2 bases, with 10 bases left in between. Germline V gives CDR1 KGHSH, CDR2 LQKENI. CDR3 coding DNA: TGTGCCAGCTCACCAGGTCCAGGGGCTGGAAACACCATATATTTT. It yields the protein CASSPGPGAGNTIYF.

The chain carries TRBV19 and TRBJ2-6; a weak D match, TRBD1 (7 bases). The CDR3 has 16 residues. Germline CDR1 is LNHDA and CDR2 is SQIVND (reference sequence). Trimming left V 1 base short and J 6 bases short, with 13 bases between. The CDR3 sequence: CASSIVEGAQANVLTF. DNA for the CDR3: TGTGCCAGTAGTATAGTGGAGGGGGCTCAGGCCAACGTCCTGACTTTC.

This sequence joins TRBV5-4 and TRBJ1-6, with 7 positions matching TRBD1. The trim removed 5 bases at V and 5 bases at J, leaving 10 bases unmatched. Germline V gives CDR1 SGHNT, CDR2 YYREEE (reference sequence). CDR3 length equals 16 residues. The CDR3 protein is CASRSSRDSNNSPLHF. The CDR3 DNA reads as TGTGCCAGCAGATCCTCCCGGGACAGTAATAATTCACCCCTCCACTTT.

The chain recombines TRBV4-1 with TRBJ2-1; TRBD2 agrees at 7 bases. V lost 3 bases to trimming and J lost 6 bases; unmatched junction nucleotides: 8. The CDR3 runs 15 residues. Germline values: CDR1 MGHRA, CDR2 YSYEKL. The CDR3 DNA sequence: TGCGCCAGCAGCCACGGGCTTGGCGGGAGCAATGAGCAGTTCTTC. This translates into CASSHGLGGSNEQFF.

The rearrangement uses TRBV2 and TRBJ1-2, with 7 bases matching TRBD1. V dropped 6 bases and J dropped 4; count of bases not matched to a gene: 11. The CDR3 consists of 15 residues. Germline assignment: CDR1 SNHLY and CDR2 FYNNEI. The CDR3 DNA reads as TGTGCCAGCAGACCAGACAGGGAAGTCATCTATGGCTACACCTTC. Encoded protein: CASRPDREVIYGYTF.

CDR3 nucleotide sequence: TGTGCCAGCAGGCCAGCGGGGCAAGAGACCCAGTACTTC. This translates into CASRPAGQETQYF. The chain uses TRBV25-1 and TRBJ2-5; 7 positions match TRBD2. With 6 bases clipped from V and 2 bases from J, the junction kept 3 bases outside the gene matches. In germline, CDR1 is MGHDK, CDR2 SYGVNS. The CDR3 length is 13 residues.

The chain uses TRBV29-1 and TRBJ2-5, with D unresolved. V shed 1 base and J shed 5 bases, with 11 bases lying between them. Per germline, CDR1 SQVTM and CDR2 ANQGSEA. The CDR3 loop spans 13 amino acids. Here the CDR3 DNA reads TGCAGCGTTGAAGTATACATCAGGGAGACCCAGTACTTC. Amino acids: CSVEVYIRETQYF.

The rearrangement uses TRBV30 and TRBJ1-4, with 9 bases fitting TRBD1. The CDR3 covers 13 residues. Trimming cost V 5 bases and J 2 bases; bases outside gene matches: 0. Germline CDR1 and CDR2: GTSNPN and SVGIG (reference sequence). CDR3 region: CAWDRGTNEKLFF. The CDR3 coding sequence is TGTGCCTGGGACAGGGGGACTAATGAAAAACTGTTTTTT. Full variable domain (outside the CDR3, taken from reference TRBV30 and TRBJ1-4): SQTIHQWPATLVQPVGSPLSLECTVEGTSNPNLYWYRQAAGRGLQLLFYSVGIGQISSEVPQNLSASRPQDRQFILSSKKLLLSDSGFYLCAWDRGTNEKLFFGSGTQLSVL.

The rearrangement uses TRBV5-4 and TRBJ1-1, with a possible D match to TRBD1 (5 bases). There are 13 residues in the CDR3. Trimming stripped 2 bases from V and 7 bases from J, with 12 bases between. Germline values: CDR1 SGHNT, CDR2 YYREEE (reference sequence). CDR3 region: CASSFIGTVEAFF. The CDR3 region has the DNA TGTGCCAGCAGCTTCATAGGGACTGTTGAAGCTTTCTTT. Variable domain in full (rest from reference TRBV5-4 and TRBJ1-1): ETGVTQSPTHLIKTRGQQVTLRCSSQSGHNTVSWYQQALGQGPQFIFQYYREEENGRGNFPPRFSGLQFPNYSSELNVNALELDDSALYLCASSFIGTVEAFFGQGTRLTVV.

CDR3 nucleotide sequence: TGTGCCAGTAGTATTAGGCAGCGGGACACTGAAGCTTTCTTT. It encodes CASSIRQRDTEAFF. V is TRBV19 and J is TRBJ1-1; no clear D. The CDR3 length is 14 residues. The V end lost 3 bases, the J end lost 3 bases, and 11 bases lay between the germline ends. CDR1 is LNHDA and CDR2 is SQIVND in the germline V gene (reference sequence).

The chain is built from TRBV7-3 and TRBJ2-2, with TRBD1 identical over 9 bases. Germline assignment: CDR1 SGHTA and CDR2 FQGTGA. The V and J ends lost 6 bases and 4 bases, in that order; junction bases with no gene match: 12. This CDR3 is 17 amino acids long. CDR3 DNA: TGTGCCAGCAGAGAAGTCGCGGGACAGGGAGTCACCGGGGAGCTGTTTTTT. Translation: CASREVAGQGVTGELFF.

This chain connects TRBV11-2 to TRBJ2-2, with 7 bases aligning to TRBD1. The J segment lost 3 bases and the V segment lost 2 bases, leaving 6 bases of the junction unmatched. This CDR3 has 16 amino acids. Germline V lookup: CDR1 SGHAT, CDR2 FQNNGV. The CDR3 coding sequence is TGTGCCAGCAGCTTACAGGGCACAGGGGACACCGGGGAGCTGTTTTTT. Translated: CASSLQGTGDTGELFF. The whole variable domain, filled in from reference TRBV11-2 and TRBJ2-2, reads EAGVAQSPRYKIIEKRQSVAFWCNPISGHATLYWYQQILGQGPKLLIQFQNNGVVDDSQLPKDRFSAERLKGVDSTLKIQPAKLEDSAVYLCASSLQGTGDTGELFFGEGSRLTVL.

Here the CDR3 DNA reads TGTGCCAGCAGTCCCCTCCTGGCAGTCACAGATACGCAGTATTTT. Residues: CASSPLLAVTDTQYF. The genes are TRBV28 and TRBJ2-3; the D is unclear. The CDR3 loop spans 15 amino acids. Trimming removed 5 bases from V and 2 bases from J, with 14 bases in between. The germline V gene has CDR1 MDHEN and CDR2 SYDVKM.